The TCR beta chain under discussion was sequenced for a study of tumor-infiltrating lymphocytes in primary liver carcinoma. Whole-study findings and limits: In tumor-adjacent and tumor-blood pairs, overlap was lower than in tumor region pairs.

The authors made TCR beta cDNA from 500 ng total RNA with a constant-region primer. Slightly modified ARM-PCR, run as three nested multiplex PCR rounds, produced the TCR beta libraries. Running 10 cycles apiece, the first two PCR rounds relied on TRBV1-TRBV30 forward primers together with a C-beta reverse primer. TCRdb fed the multiplex PCR reads into MiXCR, producing one record per CDR3 protein. The repertoire consists of 100,000 to 150,000 distinct CDR3 sequences, with 60% to 80% occurring once and the leading ten covering about 8%. Without any cell sorting, roughly 18-34 mg of bulk tissue yielded co-extracted RNA and DNA. A word on this clonotype: Its antigen is as yet unknown.

With V trimmed by 10 bases and J by 6 bases, 19 bases remained unmatched. The CDR3 has 17 amino acids. In germline, CDR1 is SGHAT, CDR2 FQNNGV. The chain combines TRBV11-2 with TRBJ2-3; 10 bases line up with TRBD2. Sample: liver tumor tissue from sampling region 3. The sample's subset: tumor region T3, left-lateral pole. The TCR sequence derives from a woman aged 60 to 75 with primary liver carcinoma and hepatitis B virus infection. DNA of the CDR3: TGTGCCAAGAGCTTAGATCGACTAGCGGGCTCTTTTGATACGCAGTATTTT. Protein sequence: CAKSLDRLAGSFDTQYF.